This section outlines one T cell receptor beta chain sequence together with its context. This receptor's antigen is unknown. Per-nucleotide qualities are absent, and no much larger clonotype sits a single base away. This sample is part of a study of OX40 agonist ivuxolimab in advanced cancers. With respect to the entire study: Ivuxolimab was a fully human IgG2 agonistic monoclonal antibody targeting the costimulatory receptor OX40 (CD134). In the dose-escalation cohort, 75% to 85% of patients were male, and the mean age was approximately 60 years with a range of about 20 to 79. Three dose-escalation patients achieved partial responses, one with hepatocellular carcinoma and two with cutaneous melanoma. Patients were allowed to have had prior anti-PD-1, anti-PD-L1 or anti-CTLA-4 therapy, and 40% of the dose-escalation patients had previously received checkpoint inhibitors. Peripheral TCRbeta sequencing aimed to test whether ivuxolimab altered TCR sequence diversity and caused clonal T-cell expansion. Of the roughly 50 dose-escalation patients, hepatocellular carcinoma was present in some 19, melanoma in approximately 15, renal cell carcinoma in 9 and head and neck cancer in 9. The paper covers the monotherapy dose-escalation part of the phase I ivuxolimab trial, which included N ≈ 57 patients. Intravenous ivuxolimab was administered to patients every 2 weeks at six dose levels: 0.01, 0.1, 0.3, 1.5, 3 and 10 mg/kg. Study-wide findings and limitations: In the 0.1-3.0 mg/kg groups, partial responders were among the patients with the lowest normalized peripheral clonal expansion, particularly in CD8+ T cells. After ivuxolimab, CD8+ T cells had more expanded clones than CD4+ T cells on average. Low levels of normalized T-cell clonal expansion were also seen in some patients who did not respond. At doses of 0.1 to 3.0 mg/kg, clonal expansion of both CD4+ and CD8+ blood T cells was observed from baseline to week 6. Which antigens the clonally expanded peripheral T cells were specific for was not determined.

The CDR3 goes from the cysteine to the phenylalanine over 12 residues. Of the read, only the CDR3 DNA is kept; its 36 bases are in frame from base 1. V and J are truncated by 0 bases and 9 bases respectively, leaving an intervening sequence of 7 bases. The germline V gene yields SGDLS for CDR1 and YYNGEE for CDR2. Genomic DNA was isolated from the sorted cells so that the TCRbeta CDR3 region could be sequenced. The immunoSEQ Assay was used to sequence the TCRbeta CDR3 regions. TCRdb retrieved this table from immuneACCESS and kept in-frame rearrangements only. Not all clones are present; in checked studies, unresolved V genes account for under half, and no reason is known for the remainder. The sample table lists 30,000 to 40,000 clones, approximately 89% of them with a count of one. Approximately 26% of the sample goes to the ten largest clones. The trial excluded patients who had a history of autoimmune disease or were on systemic immunosuppression. Peripheral blood for TCR sequencing was drawn from every dose cohort at baseline, at cycle 4 day 1 and at cycle 7 day 1. Samples came from an open-label, multicenter, first-in-human phase I dose-escalation trial of ivuxolimab. Adults with locally advanced or metastatic melanoma, renal cell carcinoma, hepatocellular carcinoma or head and neck squamous cell carcinoma were enrolled in the trial. Before TCR sequencing, CD4+ and CD8+ T cells were separately sorted from peripheral blood.

The TCR sequence derives from an adult with an advanced solid tumor such as melanoma, head and neck, liver or kidney cancer. Here the sequenced sample was CD4+ or CD8+ T cells sorted from blood, taken in a trial of the OX40 agonist ivuxolimab. The rearranged chain carries TRBV9 and TRBJ2-1; no confident D gene assignment can be made. The CDR3 protein: CASSVGASEQFF. In nucleotide form, the sequence is TGTGCCAGCAGCGTAGGCGCGTCTGAGCAGTTCTTC.